These 30 T cell receptor beta chains were all obtained from the same sample, sequenced in a study of T cells in Graves' hyperthyroidism and ophthalmopathy. RNA transcripts yielded amplified TCR beta CDR3 regions. RT-PCR in the first round (using the HTBI primer set) targeted the TCR CDR3. One entry per CDR3 protein results from TCRdb running MiXCR on the multiplex PCR reads. Of fewer than 550,000 distinct CDR3 sequences listed, approximately 14% are singletons. Sequencing was performed on blood. Every receptor here comes from a woman younger than 30 with Graves' hyperthyroidism.

The sample holds many counts of this clonotype. This rearrangement joins TRBV11-3 to TRBJ2-7; D is possibly TRBD1 (6 bases). The V gene's germline CDR1 is SGHNT and CDR2 YENEEA. This CDR3 has 14 residues. The V gene lost 4 bases and the J gene lost 3 bases, with 13 bases spanning the gap. The CDR3 DNA follows: TGTGCCAGCAGCTCTTCCGAGGACAGCTACGAGCAGTACTTC. It is translated as CASSSSEDSYEQYF.

This clonotype occurred many times. This chain uses TRBV10-3 with TRBJ2-3, with D perhaps TRBD2 (6 bases). V was clipped by 7 bases and J by 1 base, with 9 bases between them. CDR3 length: 13 amino acids. CDR1 ENHRY and CDR2 SYGVKD come from the germline V gene. CDR3 nucleotide sequence: TGTGCCATCACGCGGGAACGCACAGATACGCAGTATTTT. Residues: CAITRERTDTQYF.

This clonotype was picked up many times. V is TRBV10-3 and J is TRBJ1-2; D is ambiguous. Per the germline V gene, CDR1 is ENHRY and CDR2 is SYGVKD. The CDR3 runs 15 residues. Deletions cut 0 bases from V and 6 bases from J, with 14 bases between. The CDR3 nucleotides are TGTGCCATCAGTGAGTCCCCGGGGATGATCGATGGCTACACCTTC. Translated: CAISESPGMIDGYTF.

The chain couples TRBV4-3 to TRBJ2-2; 10 positions match TRBD2. With V trimmed by 1 base and J by 5 bases, 4 bases remained unmatched. The germline V gene has CDR1 LGHNA and CDR2 YSLEER. The CDR3 sequence is 16 residues long. CDR3 protein: CASSQVLLAGTGELFF. The CDR3 DNA sequence: TGCGCCAGCAGCCAAGTATTACTAGCGGGAACCGGGGAGCTGTTTTTT.

CDR3 sequence: CSASYMRNEKLFF. The DNA of the CDR3 is TGCAGTGCTAGTTACATGAGGAATGAAAAACTGTTTTTT. The genes are TRBV20-1 and TRBJ1-4; no reliable D call. CDR1 and CDR2 from the germline V gene are DFQATT and SNEGSKA (reference sequence). This CDR3 is built from 13 residues. V was shortened by 3 bases and J by 5 bases, with 10 bases between the two germline ends.

CDR3: CASSLAGQNYGYTF. In DNA, the CDR3 is TGCGCCAGCAGCTTAGCGGGACAAAACTATGGCTACACCTTC. The chain joins TRBV5-1 to TRBJ1-2, with TRBD1 as a possible D gene (6 bases). V lost 2 bases, J lost 2 bases, and 10 bases lay in between. The CDR3 runs 14 residues. Germline loops: CDR1 SGHRS, CDR2 YFSETQ.

This sequence joins TRBV5-4 and TRBJ2-7; D not certain. Germline values: CDR1 SGHNT, CDR2 YYREEE (reference sequence). V was trimmed by 2 bases and J by 9 bases, leaving 15 bases between them. The CDR3 consists of 13 residues. CDR3: CASSFTSFGGQYF. The CDR3, as DNA: TGTGCCAGCAGCTTTACCTCCTTTGGTGGGCAGTACTTC.

This clonotype occurred many times. The chain employs TRBV7-3 and TRBJ2-7; D not certain. Trimming removed 2 bases at V and 3 bases at J, with 8 bases between. The CDR3 covers 13 residues. The V gene's germline CDR1 is SGHTA and CDR2 FQGTGA. The CDR3 spells CASSLLPFYEQYF. DNA of the CDR3: TGTGCCAGCAGCTTACTCCCCTTCTACGAGCAGTACTTC.

For this clonotype: The junction differs from germline at one of its ends, possibly a read error. The rearrangement joins TRBV13 to TRBJ1-2, with a weak D call TRBD1 (5 bases). Germline-derived CDR1 and CDR2 are PRHDT and FYEKMQ (reference sequence). The CDR3 is 13 residues long. The CDR3 protein is CASSPRDLYGYTF. The CDR3 bases are TGCGCCAGCAGCCCCCGGGACCTCTATGGCTACACCTTC.

The chain recombines TRBV12-3 or TRBV12-4 with TRBJ2-7; TRBD1 aligns across 7 bases. V gave up 3 bases and J gave up 3 bases; unmatched junction bases: 8. The CDR3 consists of 15 residues. The CDR3 loop reads CASSLPETGLYEQYF. The CDR3 DNA is TGTGCCAGCAGTTTGCCCGAGACAGGGCTCTACGAGCAGTACTTC.

The chain is built from TRBV5-4 and TRBJ2-4, with 8 bases lining up with TRBD2. Trimming took 10 bases from V and 2 from J; bases not matched to a gene: 8. Germline assignment: CDR1 SGHNT and CDR2 YYREEE (reference sequence). The length of the CDR3 is 14 residues. The CDR3 DNA follows: TGTGCCGGGTCCGGGGGGGGGACCAAAAACATTCAGTACTTC. It codes for CAGSGGGTKNIQYF.

This clonotype was seen repeatedly, ten times or more. The chain links TRBV12-3 or TRBV12-4 to TRBJ2-2; maybe TRBD2 (6 bases). This CDR3 is built from 15 residues. Trimming took 3 bases from V and 5 from J, leaving 13 bases between them. CDR3 loop: CASSFGGSQTGELFF. The CDR3 DNA reads as TGTGCCAGCAGTTTTGGGGGGAGCCAGACCGGGGAGCTGTTTTTT.

A few counts support this clonotype. V is TRBV19 and J is TRBJ1-2; D is uncertain. CDR1 and CDR2 (germline): LNHDA, SQIVND (reference sequence). The CDR3 has 14 amino acids. The V end lost 4 bases, the J end lost 6 bases, and 15 bases lay between the germline ends. The CDR3 coding sequence is TGTGCCAGTAGTAGCCGTGGACCTGGGGATGGCTACACCTTC. Translated: CASSSRGPGDGYTF.

In this sample, this clonotype turned up many times. The chain has TRBV7-9 and TRBJ2-3; no firm D call. Germline CDR1 SEHNR, CDR2 FQNEAQ (reference sequence). The V end was cut by 8 bases, the J end by 4 bases, with 10 bases between. There are 12 residues in the CDR3. The CDR3 nucleotides read TGTGCCAGCTGTCGTGAAGCAGATACGCAGTATTTT. Translated: CASCREADTQYF. Combining the CDR3 with reference TRBV7-9 and TRBJ2-3 gives the whole variable domain DTGVSQNPRHKITKRGQNVTFRCDPISEHNRLYWYRQTLGQGPEFLTYFQNEAQLEKSRLLSDRFSAERPKGSFSTLEIQRTEQGDSAMYLCASCREADTQYFGPGTRLTVL.

This clonotype turned up a few times. The chain couples TRBV19 to TRBJ2-1; the D gene is possibly TRBD2 (5 bases). This CDR3 comprises 13 residues. V lost 3 bases to trimming and J lost 6 bases, with 9 bases between them. Germline V lookup: CDR1 LNHDA, CDR2 SQIVND (reference sequence). CDR3 coding DNA: TGTGCCAGTAGTATGGAGGTAGCCAATGAGCAGTTCTTC. Translation: CASSMEVANEQFF.

This clonotype occurred many times. The rearrangement uses TRBV6-1 and TRBJ2-7, with 11 bases aligning to TRBD2. The CDR3 covers 15 residues. Trimming removed 5 bases from V and 5 bases from J; junction bases left unmatched: 8. From germline, CDR1 is MNHNS and CDR2 SASEGT. The DNA for the CDR3 is TGTGCCAGCAGTTACGGGCGACTAGCGGGAAACGAGCAGTACTTC. It encodes CASSYGRLAGNEQYF.

The gene calls are TRBV4-1 and TRBJ1-3; the D gene is possibly TRBD1 (5 bases). The CDR3 runs to 21 residues. Germline V gives CDR1 MGHRA, CDR2 YSYEKL. Trimming pared 0 bases from V and 3 bases from J, leaving 27 bases between. CDR3 protein: CASSQDKYRGTEKYDGNTIYF. CDR3 bases: TGCGCCAGCAGCCAAGATAAATATAGAGGGACCGAGAAGTACGATGGAAACACCATATATTTT.

The chain couples TRBV20-1 to TRBJ2-7; 12 nucleotides match TRBD2. Losses at the gene ends were 6 bases for V and 2 bases for J; bases not matched to a gene: 11. CDR1 is DFQATT, CDR2 SNEGSKA, per germline (reference sequence). There are 16 residues in the CDR3. The CDR3 loop reads CSAFSGGLAGPYEQYF. The CDR3 nucleotides are TGCAGTGCCTTCTCCGGAGGACTAGCGGGACCCTACGAGCAGTACTTC.

This clonotype was observed many times. V and J are TRBV20-1 and TRBJ2-7, with TRBD2 matching 8 bases. The germline V gene encodes CDR1 DFQATT and CDR2 SNEGSKA (reference sequence). Trimming took 6 bases from V and 0 from J; bases not matched to a gene: 10. The CDR3 runs to 15 residues. The CDR3 DNA reads as TGCAGTGCCGCCCCCCCCGGGACTAGCTCCTACGAGCAGTACTTC. Residues: CSAAPPGTSSYEQYF.

This clonotype was observed at least ten times. The J gene is TRBJ2-5, the V gene TRBV25-1; 12 positions match TRBD2. The CDR3 is 15 amino acids. Germline CDR1 MGHDK, CDR2 SYGVNS. Trimming at V came to 5 bases and at J to 5 bases, leaving 6 bases not matched to a gene. The CDR3 protein is CASSRSSGGAETQYF. CDR3 coding DNA: TGTGCCAGCAGTCGTTCTAGCGGGGGGGCGGAGACCCAGTACTTC. The full variable domain, its missing parts supplied by reference TRBV25-1 and TRBJ2-5, is EADIYQTPRYLVIGTGKKITLECSQTMGHDKMYWYQQDPGMELHLIHYSYGVNSTEKGDLSSESTVSRIRTEHFPLTLESARPSHTSQYLCASSRSSGGAETQYFGPGTRLLVL.

This clonotype occurred many times. This chain uses TRBV6-1 with TRBJ2-7; 10 bases fit TRBD1. The CDR3 runs 15 residues. CDR1 and CDR2 (germline): MNHNS, SASEGT. V shed 5 bases, J shed 0 bases, and the junction held 4 bases outside the gene matches. The CDR3 reads CASSQDRGVSYEQYF. CDR3 bases: TGTGCCAGCAGTCAGGACAGGGGGGTCTCCTACGAGCAGTACTTC.

This clonotype appeared many times. The DNA of the CDR3 is TGTGCCAGCAGTCTCAGCAATTCACCCCTCCACTTT. Amino acids: CASSLSNSPLHF. The rearrangement links TRBV27 to TRBJ1-6, with D uncertain. CDR1 and CDR2 (germline): MNHEY, SMNVEV (reference sequence). The CDR3 totals 12 residues. Deletions cut 5 bases from V and 7 bases from J, with 6 bases between.

The chain employs TRBV28 and TRBJ1-5; D possibly corresponds to TRBD1 (5 bases). The germline V and J ends were trimmed by 7 bases and 7 bases, with 17 bases remaining between them. The CDR3 runs to 14 residues. Germline V gives CDR1 MDHEN, CDR2 SYDVKM. In nucleotides, the CDR3 is TGTGCCAGCATCTTGGGGCAGGGCGGCCAGCCCCAGCATTTT. Amino acid sequence: CASILGQGGQPQHF.

This chain links TRBV6-6 with TRBJ1-2, with 7 bases identical to TRBD1. Trimming removed 2 bases from V and 4 bases from J; junction bases left unmatched: 7. The CDR3 totals 15 residues. Germline assignment: CDR1 MNHNY and CDR2 SVGAGI (reference sequence). CDR3 nucleotides: TGTGCCAGCAGTTACCCGGACAGGACACCCTATGGCTACACCTTC. This gives the protein CASSYPDRTPYGYTF.

The rearrangement uses TRBV12-3 or TRBV12-4 and TRBJ2-7, with D unresolved. The CDR3 has 15 residues. V gave up 3 bases and J gave up 0 bases, with 12 bases separating them. Written as DNA, the CDR3 is TGTGCCAGCAGTTTTAGAAGTCTCCTCTCCTACGAGCAGTACTTC. Translation gives CASSFRSLLSYEQYF.

Points on this clonotype: It may be a read error: a sequence one base away is much more abundant. The chain combines TRBV30 with TRBJ2-1, with 10 bases lining up with TRBD2. The germline gives CDR1 GTSNPN, CDR2 SVGIG (reference sequence). The CDR3 sequence is 16 residues long. The CDR3 here is CAWGRKLAGTYNGQFF. The CDR3 DNA reads TGTGCCTGGGGTCGAAAACTAGCGGGAACCTACAATGGGCAGTTCTTC.

In this sample, this clonotype turned up many times. The chain combines TRBV12-3 or TRBV12-4 with TRBJ2-3; maybe TRBD1 (5 bases). This CDR3 is built from 14 residues. V lost 4 bases and J lost 4, with 12 bases in between. CDR3 in DNA: TGTGCCAGCAGTTACCGTAGGGGTCCAGATACGCAGTATTTT. This gives the protein CASSYRRGPDTQYF.

This clonotype has ten or more counts. The chain links TRBV13 to TRBJ2-7, with D hard to call. V lost 0 bases, J lost 5 bases, and 11 bases lay in between. CDR3 length: 14 residues. The germline gives CDR1 PRHDT, CDR2 FYEKMQ (reference sequence). CDR3 in DNA: TGTGCCAGCAGCTTAGGTCGGCCTCCCCACGAGCAGTACTTC. Its protein is CASSLGRPPHEQYF.

This clonotype occurred many times. The chain is built from TRBV12-5 and TRBJ2-1, with 12 bases matching TRBD1. V gave up 1 base and J gave up 4 bases; unmatched junction bases: 5. CDR3 size: 17 residues. CDR1 and CDR2 (germline): LGHNT, FRNRAP. DNA for the CDR3: TGTGCTAGTGGTTTGGGGGGACAGGGGGCTACGTACAATGAGCAGTTCTTC. Protein: CASGLGGQGATYNEQFF.

J is TRBJ1-4 and V is TRBV6-2 or TRBV6-3; 9 positions agree with TRBD1. V lost 10 bases and J lost 10; bases outside the gene matches: 10. Germline V gives CDR1 MNHEY, CDR2 SVGEGT. The CDR3 is made up of 13 amino acids. The CDR3 sequence: CATTGTGLRKLFF. CDR3 bases: TGTGCCACCACCGGGACAGGGCTCCGAAAACTGTTTTTT.